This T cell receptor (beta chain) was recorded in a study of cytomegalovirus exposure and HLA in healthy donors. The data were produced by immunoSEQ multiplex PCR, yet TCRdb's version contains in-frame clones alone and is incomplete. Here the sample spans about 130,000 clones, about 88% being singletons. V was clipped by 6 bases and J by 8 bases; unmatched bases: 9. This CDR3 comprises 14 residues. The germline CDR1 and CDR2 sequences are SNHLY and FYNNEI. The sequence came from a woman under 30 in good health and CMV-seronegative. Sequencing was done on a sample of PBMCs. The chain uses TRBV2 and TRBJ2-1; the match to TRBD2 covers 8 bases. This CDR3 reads CASRARGGGYEQFF. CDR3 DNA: TGTGCCAGCAGGGCCCGGGGGGGAGGCTATGAGCAGTTCTTC.